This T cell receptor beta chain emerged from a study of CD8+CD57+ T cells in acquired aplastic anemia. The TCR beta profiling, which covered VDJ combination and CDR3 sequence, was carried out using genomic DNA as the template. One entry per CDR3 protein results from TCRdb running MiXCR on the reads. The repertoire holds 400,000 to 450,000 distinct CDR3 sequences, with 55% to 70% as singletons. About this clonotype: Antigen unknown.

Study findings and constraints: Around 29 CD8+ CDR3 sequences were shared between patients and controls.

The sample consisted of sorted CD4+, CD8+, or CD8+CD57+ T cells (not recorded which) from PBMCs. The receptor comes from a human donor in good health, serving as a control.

The CDR3 DNA reads as TGTGCCAGCAGCTTAGAAGCGCCGGGACAGGTCGATGGCTACACCTTC. It encodes CASSLEAPGQVDGYTF. The V and J genes are TRBV7-2 and TRBJ1-2; 8 bases map to TRBD1. Germline V lookup: CDR1 SGHTA, CDR2 FQGNSA. The CDR3 totals 16 residues. J lost 6 bases, V lost 1 base, and 10 bases had no gene match.